This TCR beta chain was identified during a study of chemoradiotherapy in HPV16-positive cancers. Over chemoradiotherapy, repertoires were sampled more than once. This table comes from immunoSEQ multiplex PCR, and its TCRdb copy is limited to in-frame clones, with some not included. The sample shows under 14,000 clones, over 70% of them seen only once. General study points: Only a couple of HPV16-positive patients supplied the functional HPV-specificity definition. During treatment, candidate HPV-specific clones and E7-related motifs expanded in tumor.

The germline V gene has CDR1 SGHTA and CDR2 FQGNSA. The CDR3 contains 13 residues. V lost 6 bases, J lost 6 bases, and 13 bases lay in between. This clone was picked up a small number of times. Its cognate antigen is unknown. The clonotype was recovered from a human donor with HPV-associated anogenital cancer. This sample was taken from a patient who underwent chemoradiotherapy. The chain couples TRBV7-2 to TRBJ2-3, with D possibly matching TRBD2 (5 bases). This chain's CDR3 is CASSQLGGDTQYF. As DNA, the CDR3 is TGTGCCAGCAGTCAACTCGGCGGGGATACGCAGTATTTT.